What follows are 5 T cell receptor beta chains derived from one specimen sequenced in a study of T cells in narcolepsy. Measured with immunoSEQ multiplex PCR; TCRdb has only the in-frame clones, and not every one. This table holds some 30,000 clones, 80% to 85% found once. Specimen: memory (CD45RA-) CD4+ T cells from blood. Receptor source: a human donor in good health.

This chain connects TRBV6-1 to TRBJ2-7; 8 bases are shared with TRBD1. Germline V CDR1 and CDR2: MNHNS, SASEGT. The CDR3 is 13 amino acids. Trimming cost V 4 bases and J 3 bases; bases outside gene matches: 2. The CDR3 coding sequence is TGTGCCAGCAGTGGGACAGGGTTCTACGAGCAGTACTTC. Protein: CASSGTGFYEQYF.

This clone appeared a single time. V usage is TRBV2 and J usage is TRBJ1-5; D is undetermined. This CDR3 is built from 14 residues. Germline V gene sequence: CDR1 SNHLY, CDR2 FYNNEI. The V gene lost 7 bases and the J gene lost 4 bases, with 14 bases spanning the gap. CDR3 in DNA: TGTGCCAGCACAGGCCAAACCACGAATCAGCCCCAGCATTTT. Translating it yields CASTGQTTNQPQHF.

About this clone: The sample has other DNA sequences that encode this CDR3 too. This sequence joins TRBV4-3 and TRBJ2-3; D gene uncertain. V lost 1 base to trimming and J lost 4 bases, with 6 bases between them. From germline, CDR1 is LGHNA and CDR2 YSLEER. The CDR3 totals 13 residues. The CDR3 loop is CASSQVRADTQYF. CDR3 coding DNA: TGCGCCAGCAGCCAAGTAAGGGCAGATACGCAGTATTTT.

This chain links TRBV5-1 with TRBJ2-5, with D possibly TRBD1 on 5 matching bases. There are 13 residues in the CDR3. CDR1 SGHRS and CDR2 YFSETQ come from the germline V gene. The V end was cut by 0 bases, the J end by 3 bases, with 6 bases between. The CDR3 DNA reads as TGCGCCAGCAGCTTGGCAGGGAAAGAGACCCAGTACTTC. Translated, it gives CASSLAGKETQYF.

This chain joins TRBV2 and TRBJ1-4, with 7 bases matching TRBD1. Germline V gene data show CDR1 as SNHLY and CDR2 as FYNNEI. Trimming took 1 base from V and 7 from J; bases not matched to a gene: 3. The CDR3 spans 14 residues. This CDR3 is CASSEVEGAEKLFF. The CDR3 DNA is TGTGCCAGCAGTGAAGTAGAGGGGGCTGAAAAACTGTTTTTT.